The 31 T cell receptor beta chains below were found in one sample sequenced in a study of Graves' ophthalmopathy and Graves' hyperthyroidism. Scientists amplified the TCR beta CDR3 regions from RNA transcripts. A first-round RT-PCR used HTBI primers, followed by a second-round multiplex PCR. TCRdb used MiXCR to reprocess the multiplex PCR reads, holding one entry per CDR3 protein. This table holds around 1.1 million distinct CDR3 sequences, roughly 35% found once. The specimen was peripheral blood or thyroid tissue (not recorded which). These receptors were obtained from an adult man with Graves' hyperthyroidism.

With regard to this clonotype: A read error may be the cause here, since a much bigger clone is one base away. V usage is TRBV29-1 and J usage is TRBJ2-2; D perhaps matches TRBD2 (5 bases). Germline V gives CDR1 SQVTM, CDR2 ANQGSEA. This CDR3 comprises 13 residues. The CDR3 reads CSVLQTNTGELLF. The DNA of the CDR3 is TGCAGCGTTCTACAGACGAACACCGGGGAGCTGTTGTTT.

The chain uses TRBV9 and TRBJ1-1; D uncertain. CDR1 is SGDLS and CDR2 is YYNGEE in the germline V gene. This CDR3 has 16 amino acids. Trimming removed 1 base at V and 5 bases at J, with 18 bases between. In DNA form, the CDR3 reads TGTGCCAGCAGCGTACCTACACACGACCAGACGACTGAAGCTTTCTTT. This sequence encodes CASSVPTHDQTTEAFF.

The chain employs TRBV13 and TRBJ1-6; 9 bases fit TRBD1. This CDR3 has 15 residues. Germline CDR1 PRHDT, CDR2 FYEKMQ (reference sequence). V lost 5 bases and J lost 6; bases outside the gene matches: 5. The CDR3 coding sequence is TGTGCCAGCAGCGCCGGGACAGGGACTAATTCACCCCTCCACTTT. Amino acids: CASSAGTGTNSPLHF.

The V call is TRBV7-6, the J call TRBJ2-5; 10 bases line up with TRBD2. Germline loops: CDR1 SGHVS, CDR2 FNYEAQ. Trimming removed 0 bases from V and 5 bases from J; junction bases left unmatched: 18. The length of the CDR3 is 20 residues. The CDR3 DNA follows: TGTGCCAGCAGCTTAGCTCGCGCAGTAGGAAGCGGGAGGGCCGGGGAGACCCAGTACTTC. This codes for CASSLARAVGSGRAGETQYF.

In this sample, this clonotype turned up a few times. This CDR3 reads CASSQDRFGDTGELFF. The CDR3 DNA reads TGTGCCAGCAGCCAAGATCGGTTCGGGGACACCGGGGAGCTGTTTTTT. V and J are TRBV4-2 and TRBJ2-2, with a possible D match to TRBD2 (5 bases). This CDR3 spans 16 amino acids. CDR1 and CDR2 from the germline V gene are LGHNA and YNFKEQ. V dropped 0 bases and J dropped 3 bases, with 11 bases sitting between them.

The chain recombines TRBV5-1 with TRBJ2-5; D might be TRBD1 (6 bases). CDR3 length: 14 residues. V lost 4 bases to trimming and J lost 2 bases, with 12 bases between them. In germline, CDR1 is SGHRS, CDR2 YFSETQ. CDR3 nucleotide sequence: TGCGCCAGCAGCCGAATACAGGGACAAGAGACCCAGTACTTC. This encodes CASSRIQGQETQYF.

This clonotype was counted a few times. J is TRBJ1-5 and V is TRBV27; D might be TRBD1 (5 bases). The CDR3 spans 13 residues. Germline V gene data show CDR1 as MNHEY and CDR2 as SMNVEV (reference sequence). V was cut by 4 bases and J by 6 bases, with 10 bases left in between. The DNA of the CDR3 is TGTGCCAGCAGTTGGCGGGACCGTCAGCCCCAGCATTTT. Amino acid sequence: CASSWRDRQPQHF.

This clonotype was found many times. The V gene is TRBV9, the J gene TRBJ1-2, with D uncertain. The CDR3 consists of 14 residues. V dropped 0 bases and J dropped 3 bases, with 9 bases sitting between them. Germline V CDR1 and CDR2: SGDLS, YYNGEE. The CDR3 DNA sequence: TGTGCCAGCAGCGTAGACGGACGGGACTATGGCTACACCTTC. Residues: CASSVDGRDYGYTF.

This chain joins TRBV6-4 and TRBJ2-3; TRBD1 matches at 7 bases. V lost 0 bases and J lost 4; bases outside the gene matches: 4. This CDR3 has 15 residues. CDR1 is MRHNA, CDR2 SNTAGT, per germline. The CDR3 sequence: CASSDSTGRADTQYF. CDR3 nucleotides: TGTGCCAGCAGTGACTCGACAGGGAGAGCAGATACGCAGTATTTT.

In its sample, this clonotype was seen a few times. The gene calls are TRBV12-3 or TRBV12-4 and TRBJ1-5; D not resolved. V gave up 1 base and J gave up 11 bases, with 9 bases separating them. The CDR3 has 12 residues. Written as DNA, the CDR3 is TGTGCCAGCAGTTTAGGCGGCCTGTCCCAGCATTTT. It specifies CASSLGGLSQHF.

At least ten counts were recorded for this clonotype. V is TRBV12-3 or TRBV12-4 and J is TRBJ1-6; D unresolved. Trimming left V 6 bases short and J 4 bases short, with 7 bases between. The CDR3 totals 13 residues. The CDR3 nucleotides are TGTGCCAGCAGGCTCGGGTATAATTCACCCCTCCACTTT. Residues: CASRLGYNSPLHF.

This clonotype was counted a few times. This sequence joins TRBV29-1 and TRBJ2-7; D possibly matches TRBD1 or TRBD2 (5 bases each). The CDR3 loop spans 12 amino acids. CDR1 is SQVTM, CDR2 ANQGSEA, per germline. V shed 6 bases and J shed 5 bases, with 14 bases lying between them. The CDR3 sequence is CSVREGPDEQYF. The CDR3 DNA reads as TGCAGCGTGAGAGAGGGACCGGACGAGCAGTACTTC.

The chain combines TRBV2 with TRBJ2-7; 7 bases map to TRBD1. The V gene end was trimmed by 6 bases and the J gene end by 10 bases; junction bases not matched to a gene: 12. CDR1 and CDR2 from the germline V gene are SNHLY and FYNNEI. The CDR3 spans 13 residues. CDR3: CASSSGQVSVQYF. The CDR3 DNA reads TGTGCCAGCAGCAGCGGACAGGTTTCGGTACAGTACTTC.

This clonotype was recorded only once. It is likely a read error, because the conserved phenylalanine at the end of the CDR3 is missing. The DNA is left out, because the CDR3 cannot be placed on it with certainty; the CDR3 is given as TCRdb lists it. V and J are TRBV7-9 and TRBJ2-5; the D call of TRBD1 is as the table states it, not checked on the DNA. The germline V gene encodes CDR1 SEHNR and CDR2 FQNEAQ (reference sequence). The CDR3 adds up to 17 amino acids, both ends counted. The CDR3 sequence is CASSSPGQNNYGYTFGS.

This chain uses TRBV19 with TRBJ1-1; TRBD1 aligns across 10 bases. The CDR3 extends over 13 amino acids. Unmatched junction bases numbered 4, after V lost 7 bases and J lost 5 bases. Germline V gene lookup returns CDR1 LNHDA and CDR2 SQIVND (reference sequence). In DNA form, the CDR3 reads TGTGCCAGTACCACGGACAGGGGGACTGAAGCTTTCTTT. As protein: CASTTDRGTEAFF.

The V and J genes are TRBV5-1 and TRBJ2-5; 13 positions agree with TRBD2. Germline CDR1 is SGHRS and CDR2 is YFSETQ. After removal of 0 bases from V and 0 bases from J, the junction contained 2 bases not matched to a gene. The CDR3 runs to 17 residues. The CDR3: CASSLGTSGSYQETQYF. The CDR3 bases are TGCGCCAGCAGCTTGGGGACTAGCGGGAGTTACCAAGAGACCCAGTACTTC.

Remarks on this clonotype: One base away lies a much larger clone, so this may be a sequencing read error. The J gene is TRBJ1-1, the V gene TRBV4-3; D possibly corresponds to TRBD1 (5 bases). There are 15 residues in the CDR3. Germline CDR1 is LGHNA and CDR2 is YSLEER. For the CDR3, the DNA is TGCGCCAGCAGCCAAGCAACGGGAGCGGGGGATGAAGCTTCCTTT. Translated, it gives CASSQATGAGDEASF.

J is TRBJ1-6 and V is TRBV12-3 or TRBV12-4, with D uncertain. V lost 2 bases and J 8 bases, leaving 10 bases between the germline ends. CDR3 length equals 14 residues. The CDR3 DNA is TGTGCCAGCAGTTTACGGGTTAATGATTCACCCCTCCACTTT. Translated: CASSLRVNDSPLHF.

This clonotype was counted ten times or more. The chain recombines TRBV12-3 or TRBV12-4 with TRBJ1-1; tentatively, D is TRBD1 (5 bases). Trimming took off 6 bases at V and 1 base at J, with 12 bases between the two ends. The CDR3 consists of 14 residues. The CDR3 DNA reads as TGTGCCAGCAGCCCACAGGCCCAGAACACTGAAGCTTTCTTT. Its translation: CASSPQAQNTEAFF.

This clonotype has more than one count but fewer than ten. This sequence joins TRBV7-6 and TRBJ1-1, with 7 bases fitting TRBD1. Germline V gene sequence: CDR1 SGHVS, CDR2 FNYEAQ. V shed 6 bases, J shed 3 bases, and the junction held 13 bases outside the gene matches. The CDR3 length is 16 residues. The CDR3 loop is CASSAREGARYTEAFF. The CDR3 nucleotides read TGTGCCAGCAGTGCTAGAGAGGGGGCAAGGTACACTGAAGCTTTCTTT.

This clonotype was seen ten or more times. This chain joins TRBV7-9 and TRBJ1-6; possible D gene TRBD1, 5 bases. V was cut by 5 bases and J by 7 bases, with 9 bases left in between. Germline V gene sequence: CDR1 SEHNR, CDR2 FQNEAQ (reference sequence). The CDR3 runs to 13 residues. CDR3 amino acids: CASSATENSPLHF. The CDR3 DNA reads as TGTGCCAGCAGCGCGACAGAGAATTCACCCCTCCACTTT.

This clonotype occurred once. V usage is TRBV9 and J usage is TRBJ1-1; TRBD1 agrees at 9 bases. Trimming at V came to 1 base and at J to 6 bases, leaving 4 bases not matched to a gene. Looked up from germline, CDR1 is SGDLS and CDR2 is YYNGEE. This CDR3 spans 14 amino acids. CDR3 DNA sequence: TGTGCCAGCAGCGTAAGGGACAGGGAGGCTGAAGCTTTCTTT. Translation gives CASSVRDREAEAFF.

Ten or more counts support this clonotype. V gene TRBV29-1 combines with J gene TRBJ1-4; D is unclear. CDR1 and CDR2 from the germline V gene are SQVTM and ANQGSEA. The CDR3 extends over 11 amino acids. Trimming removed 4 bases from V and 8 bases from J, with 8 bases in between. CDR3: CSVGQLEKLFF. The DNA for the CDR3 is TGCAGCGTTGGGCAGCTAGAAAAACTGTTTTTT.

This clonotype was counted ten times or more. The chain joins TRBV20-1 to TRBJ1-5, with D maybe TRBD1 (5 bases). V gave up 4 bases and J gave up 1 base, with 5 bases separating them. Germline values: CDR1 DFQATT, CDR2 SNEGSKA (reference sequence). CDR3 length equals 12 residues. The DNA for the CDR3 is TGCAGTGCTAAGGGGAGCAATCAGCCCCAGCATTTT. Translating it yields CSAKGSNQPQHF.

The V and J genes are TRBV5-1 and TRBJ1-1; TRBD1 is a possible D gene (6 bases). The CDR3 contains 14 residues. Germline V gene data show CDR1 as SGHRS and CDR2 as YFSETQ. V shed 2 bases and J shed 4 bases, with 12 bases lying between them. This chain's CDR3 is CASSFAGAPTEAFF. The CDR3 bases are TGCGCCAGCAGCTTCGCGGGGGCACCCACTGAAGCTTTCTTT.

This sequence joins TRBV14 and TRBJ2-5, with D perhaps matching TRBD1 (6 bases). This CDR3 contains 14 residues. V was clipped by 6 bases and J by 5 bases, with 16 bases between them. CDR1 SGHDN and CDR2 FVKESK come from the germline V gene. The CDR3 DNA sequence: TGTGCCAGCAGTTGGCAGGGGCCGGGGGAGACCCAGTACTTC. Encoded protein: CASSWQGPGETQYF. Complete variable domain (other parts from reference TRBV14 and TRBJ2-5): EAGVTQFPSHSVIEKGQTVTLRCDPISGHDNLYWYRRVMGKEIKFLLHFVKESKQDESGMPNNRFLAERTGGTYSTLKVQPAELEDSGVYFCASSWQGPGETQYFGPGTRLLVL.

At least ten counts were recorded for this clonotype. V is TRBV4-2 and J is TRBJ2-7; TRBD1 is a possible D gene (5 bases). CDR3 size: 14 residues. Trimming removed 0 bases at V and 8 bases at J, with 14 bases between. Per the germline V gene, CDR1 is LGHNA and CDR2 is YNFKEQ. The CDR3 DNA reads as TGTGCCAGCAGCCAAGATGTAGTCAGGGCACAGCAGTACTTC. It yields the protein CASSQDVVRAQQYF.

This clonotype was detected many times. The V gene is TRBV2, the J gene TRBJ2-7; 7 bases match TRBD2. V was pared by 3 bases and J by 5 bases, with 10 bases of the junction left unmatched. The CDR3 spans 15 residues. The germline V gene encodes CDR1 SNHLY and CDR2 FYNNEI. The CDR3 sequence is CASSDFAGEVDEQYF. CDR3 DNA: TGTGCCAGCAGTGATTTTGCGGGAGAGGTTGACGAGCAGTACTTC.

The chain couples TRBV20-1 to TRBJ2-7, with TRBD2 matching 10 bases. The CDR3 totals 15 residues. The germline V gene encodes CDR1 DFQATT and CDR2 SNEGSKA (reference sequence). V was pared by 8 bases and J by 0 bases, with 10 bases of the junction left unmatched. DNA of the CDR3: TGCAGTTTAGCCGGGACTAGCGTGAGCTCCTACGAGCAGTACTTC. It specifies CSLAGTSVSSYEQYF.

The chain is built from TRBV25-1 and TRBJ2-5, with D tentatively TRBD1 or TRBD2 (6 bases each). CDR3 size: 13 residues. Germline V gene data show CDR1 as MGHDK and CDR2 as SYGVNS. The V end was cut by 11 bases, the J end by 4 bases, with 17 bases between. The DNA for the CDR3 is TGTGCCGACAGGAGGGGTCGTGGAGAGACCCAGTACTTC. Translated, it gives CADRRGRGETQYF. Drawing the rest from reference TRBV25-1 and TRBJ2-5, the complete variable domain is EADIYQTPRYLVIGTGKKITLECSQTMGHDKMYWYQQDPGMELHLIHYSYGVNSTEKGDLSSESTVSRIRTEHFPLTLESARPSHTSQYLCADRRGRGETQYFGPGTRLLVL.

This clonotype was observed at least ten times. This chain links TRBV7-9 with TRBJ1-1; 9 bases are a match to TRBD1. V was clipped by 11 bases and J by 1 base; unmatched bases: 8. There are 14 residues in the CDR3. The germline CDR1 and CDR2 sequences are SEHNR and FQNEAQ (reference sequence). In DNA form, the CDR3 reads TGTGCCGGACAAACGGGACAGGGGAACACTGAAGCTTTCTTT. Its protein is CAGQTGQGNTEAFF.